In this sample, the clone carrying this T cell receptor (beta chain) turned up many times. The CDR3 is 14 amino acids. V lost 3 bases and J lost 3; bases outside the gene matches: 4. TCRdb redid the calling of the RT-PCR reads with MiXCR, one entry per CDR3 protein. Here the sample spans about 700,000 distinct CDR3 sequences, 14% being singletons. This chain uses TRBV12-3 or TRBV12-4 with TRBJ1-1; 7 bases agree with TRBD1. The clonotype was recovered from a female donor in good health, serving as a healthy control. The sample consisted of memory CD4+ T cells from blood. The CDR3 nucleotides read TGTGCCAGCAGTTTGGCTGACAGGGACACTGAAGCTTTCTTT. This codes for CASSLADRDTEAFF.